A single sample is the source of the 9 T cell receptor beta chains below, sequenced in a study of T cell responses to AZD1222 COVID-19 vaccine. This table comes from immunoSEQ multiplex PCR, and its TCRdb copy is limited to in-frame clones, with some not included. In the table there are 90,000 to 120,000 clones, about 85% of which are singletons. The sample here was peripheral blood, taken on day 0 of AZD1222 vaccination. These receptors all stem from an adult in good health.

The chain employs TRBV7-2 and TRBJ2-4; D unclear. Germline assignment: CDR1 SGHTA and CDR2 FQGNSA. With 6 bases removed from V and 2 bases from J, the gap between germline ends came to 8 bases. This CDR3 spans 13 amino acids. CDR3 protein: CASRNRSKNIQYF. CDR3 nucleotide sequence: TGTGCCAGCAGGAATCGCTCCAAAAACATTCAGTACTTC.

V gene TRBV4-1 combines with J gene TRBJ1-2, with TRBD1 as a possible D gene (5 bases). The CDR3 spans 17 residues. Per germline, CDR1 MGHRA and CDR2 YSYEKL. Deletions cut 4 bases from V and 8 bases from J, with 26 bases between. The CDR3 DNA reads TGCGCCAGCAGCCTTATGGACGGAGGGACCTCCTGGGAGGGCTACACCTTC. The encoded protein is CASSLMDGGTSWEGYTF.

The chain couples TRBV28 to TRBJ1-5, with 7 bases that match TRBD1. After removal of 5 bases from V and 8 bases from J, the junction contained 12 bases not matched to a gene. Germline V gene lookup returns CDR1 MDHEN and CDR2 SYDVKM. There are 15 residues in the CDR3. CDR3 loop: CASSSPETGYKPQHF. CDR3 DNA: TGTGCCAGCAGTAGCCCGGAGACAGGGTATAAGCCCCAGCATTTT.

The V and J genes are TRBV7-2 and TRBJ2-7; D gene uncertain. CDR3 size: 15 residues. Germline V gives CDR1 SGHTA, CDR2 FQGNSA. Trimming removed 6 bases from V and 2 bases from J, with 17 bases in between. The CDR3 bases are TGTGCCAGCAGTTTGGGCCGAGAGGTACCCTACGAGCAGTACTTC. Translated, it gives CASSLGREVPYEQYF.

The chain uses TRBV28 and TRBJ2-7, with 14 bases aligning to TRBD2. This CDR3 has 16 amino acids. V dropped 4 bases and J dropped 7; count of bases not matched to a gene: 9. Germline assignment: CDR1 MDHEN and CDR2 SYDVKM. The CDR3: CASSSRLAGGPGEQYF. The DNA for the CDR3 is TGTGCCAGCAGTTCCCGACTAGCGGGAGGGCCGGGGGAGCAGTACTTC.

This clone was seen more than once but under ten times. The genes are TRBV4-1 and TRBJ2-7; 13 bases fit TRBD2. CDR1 is MGHRA and CDR2 is YSYEKL in the germline V gene. This CDR3 is built from 13 residues. Trimming cost V 1 base and J 9 bases; bases outside gene matches: 0. CDR3 coding DNA: TGCGCCAGCAGCCAAGGACTAGCGGGAGGGCAGTACTTC. It yields the protein CASSQGLAGGQYF.

The gene calls are TRBV4-1 and TRBJ2-5, with D perhaps TRBD2 (6 bases). V was trimmed by 1 base and J by 5 bases, leaving 11 bases between them. This CDR3 comprises 14 residues. Germline CDR1 is MGHRA and CDR2 is YSYEKL. The CDR3 DNA is TGCGCCAGCAGCCAAGGGGGTCTAGCGGAGACCCAGTACTTC. Translated: CASSQGGLAETQYF.

The V gene is TRBV5-4, the J gene TRBJ2-5, with 8 positions matching TRBD1. The ends lost 3 bases at V and 10 bases at J; junction bases unmatched: 14. The CDR3 is made up of 15 amino acids. The germline CDR1 and CDR2 sequences are SGHNT and YYREEE (reference sequence). CDR3 in amino acids: CASSYMGQAPRGQYF. The CDR3 region has the DNA TGTGCCAGCAGCTACATGGGACAGGCCCCGAGGGGCCAGTACTTC. The whole variable domain, remainder taken from reference TRBV5-4 and TRBJ2-5, is ETGVTQSPTHLIKTRGQQVTLRCSSQSGHNTVSWYQQALGQGPQFIFQYYREEENGRGNFPPRFSGLQFPNYSSELNVNALELDDSALYLCASSYMGQAPRGQYFGPGTRLLVL.

The chain carries TRBV24-1 and TRBJ2-3; D may be TRBD1 (6 bases). The CDR3 loop spans 12 amino acids. The V gene lost 4 bases and the J gene lost 5 bases, with 6 bases spanning the gap. Germline V CDR1 and CDR2: KGHDR, SFDVKD. This CDR3 is CATSEQGDTQYF. The CDR3 coding sequence is TGTGCCACCAGTGAACAGGGAGATACGCAGTATTTT.